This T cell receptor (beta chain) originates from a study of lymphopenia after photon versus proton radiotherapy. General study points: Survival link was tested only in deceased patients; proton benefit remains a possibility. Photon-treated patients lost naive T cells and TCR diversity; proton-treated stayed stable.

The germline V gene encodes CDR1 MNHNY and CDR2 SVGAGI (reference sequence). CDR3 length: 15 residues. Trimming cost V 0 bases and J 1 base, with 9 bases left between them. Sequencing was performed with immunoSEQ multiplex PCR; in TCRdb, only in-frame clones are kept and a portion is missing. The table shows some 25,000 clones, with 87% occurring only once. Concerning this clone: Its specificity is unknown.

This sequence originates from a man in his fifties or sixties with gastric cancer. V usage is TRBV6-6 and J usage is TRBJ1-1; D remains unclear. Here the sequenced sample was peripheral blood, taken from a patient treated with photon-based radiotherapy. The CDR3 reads CASSYSISENTEAFF. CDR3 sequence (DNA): TGTGCCAGCAGTTACTCGATAAGTGAGAACACTGAAGCTTTCTTT.